This T cell receptor (beta chain) originates from a study of T cell responses to AZD1222 COVID-19 vaccine. Study in general: Second-dose recipients at about 4 or about 12 weeks were treated as one pooled group.

CDR1 and CDR2 (germline): SGHNT, YYREEE (reference sequence). The CDR3 covers 13 residues. V lost 5 bases to trimming and J lost 8 bases; unmatched junction nucleotides: 8. Study observations and caveats: Every sample of the repertoires postdated the peak T cell response. White British ancestry dominated among donors, who included more females, and clonal diversity was possibly underestimated. Of spike-specific TCRs, nearly half reportedly target regions left unmutated in variants.

Libraries were prepared by immunoSEQ multiplex PCR; TCRdb keeps only in-frame clonotypes and omits some of them. Of some 140,000 clones listed, more than 90% were seen once; the top ten hold approximately 19%. With respect to this clone: Its antigen is currently unknown.

The sequence came from an adult in good health. The input for sequencing was peripheral blood, taken on day 0 of AZD1222 vaccination. This sequence joins TRBV5-4 and TRBJ1-2, with TRBD1 matching over 8 bases. The CDR3 here is CASSYQGAQGYTF. The CDR3 DNA is TGTGCCAGCAGTTATCAGGGGGCGCAGGGCTACACCTTC.